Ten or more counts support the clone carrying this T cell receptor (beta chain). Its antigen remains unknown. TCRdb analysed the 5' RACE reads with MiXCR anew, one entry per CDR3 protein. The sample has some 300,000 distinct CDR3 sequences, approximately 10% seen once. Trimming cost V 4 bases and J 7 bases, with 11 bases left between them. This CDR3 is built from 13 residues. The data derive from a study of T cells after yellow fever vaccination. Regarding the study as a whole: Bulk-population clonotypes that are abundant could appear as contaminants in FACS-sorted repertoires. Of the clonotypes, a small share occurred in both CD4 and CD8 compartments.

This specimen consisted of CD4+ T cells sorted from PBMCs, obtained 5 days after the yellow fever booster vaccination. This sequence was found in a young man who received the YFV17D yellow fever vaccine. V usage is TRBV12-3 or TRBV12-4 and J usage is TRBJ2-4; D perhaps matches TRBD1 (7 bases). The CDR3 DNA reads TGTGCCAGCAGTTCCTCAGGGGGGAACATTCAGTACTTC. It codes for CASSSSGGNIQYF.